This passage covers 30 T cell receptor beta chains from one sample sequenced in a study of T cells in localized non-small cell lung cancer. The data were produced by immunoSEQ multiplex PCR, yet TCRdb's version contains in-frame clones alone and is incomplete. The sample carries 2,200 or so clones, 20% to 25% recorded once. The sequencing here drew on lung tumor tissue, taken before any cancer treatment. The receptors shown here come from a woman aged 35-75 years with stage I lung adenocarcinoma.

This clone ranks as medium-sized. The gene calls are TRBV6-8 and TRBJ1-1; the D is unclear. The germline V gene encodes CDR1 MNHGY and CDR2 SAAAGT. V lost 9 bases and J 4 bases, leaving 18 bases between the germline ends. This CDR3 contains 14 residues. CDR3 sequence: CASFGWGKSTEAFF. The CDR3 region has the DNA TGTGCCAGTTTTGGATGGGGAAAGAGCACTGAAGCTTTCTTT.

The genes are TRBV6-7 and TRBJ1-2; D not resolved. TRBV6-7 is marked as an open reading frame, function uncertain. V lost 3 bases and J lost 6, with 5 bases in between. The CDR3 runs 11 residues. The CDR3 nucleotides are TGTGCCAGCAGTTATGGGGATGGCTACACCTTC. As protein: CASSYGDGYTF.

The table lists this clone with a count of one. The rearrangement joins TRBV5-1 to TRBJ1-1; no definite D call. The germline gives CDR1 SGHRS, CDR2 YFSETQ. V was shortened by 4 bases and J by 8 bases, with 18 bases between the two germline ends. The CDR3 has 14 amino acids. The CDR3 is CASSIYPGVTEAFF. In nucleotides, the CDR3 is TGCGCCAGCAGCATCTATCCCGGGGTCACCGAAGCTTTCTTT.

This clone was counted a few times. This chain connects TRBV19 to TRBJ1-1; D is undetermined. The CDR3 sequence is 13 residues long. Germline-derived CDR1 and CDR2 are LNHDA and SQIVND (reference sequence). Trimming removed 5 bases from V and 1 base from J, with 8 bases in between. The CDR3 DNA is TGTGCCAGTAGTGCCACAGAGAACACTGAAGCTTTCTTT. The encoded protein is CASSATENTEAFF.

Regarding this clone: The DNA lacks the leading 1 residue of the CDR3. This CDR3 is also generated by other DNA sequences in the sample. The chain employs TRBV19 and TRBJ1-1; the table calls TRBD1, which could not be checked here. The germline CDR1 and CDR2 sequences are LNHDA and SQIVND (reference sequence). From its first to its last residue, the CDR3 has 12 amino acids. Of the CDR3's DNA, 33 bases were read; they are in frame from base 1. The DNA read from the CDR3 is GCCAGTACACAGTCAACCACTGAAGCTTTCTTT. Translating gives ASTQSTTEAFF. The full CDR3 reads CASTQSTTEAFF.

This clone appeared a few times. The chain couples TRBV7-5 to TRBJ2-7; the table's D gene call, TRBD1, was not cross checked with the DNA. TRBV7-5 is designated a pseudogene. The CDR3 is 15 amino acids. The CDR3 bases are TGTGCCAGCAGCTTAGGTGGGGACAGGGCCTACGAGCAGTACTTC. Amino acid sequence: CASSLGGDRAYEQYF.

This clone is deemed large. The chain uses TRBV18 and TRBJ2-5, with unresolved D. The V end was cut by 2 bases, the J end by 4 bases, with 11 bases between. The CDR3 is 14 residues long. Germline CDR1 is KGHSH and CDR2 is LQKENI. The CDR3 loop is CASSPFSDAETQYF. CDR3 sequence (DNA): TGTGCCAGCTCACCATTTTCCGACGCAGAGACCCAGTACTTC.

The chain joins TRBV4-1 to TRBJ1-3; D not certain. The CDR3 contains 15 residues. Trimming stripped 3 bases from V and 0 bases from J, with 9 bases between. CDR1 is MGHRA and CDR2 is YSYEKL in the germline V gene. CDR3 sequence reads: CASSHPGFSGNTIYF. The DNA of the CDR3 is TGCGCCAGCAGCCACCCGGGTTTCTCTGGAAACACCATATATTTT.

By share, this clone counts as medium-sized. The chain combines TRBV11-3 with TRBJ1-1; no clear D. V was trimmed by 2 bases and J by 0 bases, leaving 13 bases between them. CDR1 SGHNT and CDR2 YENEEA come from the germline V gene. This CDR3 spans 16 amino acids. CDR3 DNA sequence: TGTGCCAGCAGCTTAAATTCCGGGTTGATGAACACTGAAGCTTTCTTT. Translation gives CASSLNSGLMNTEAFF.

This clone is categorized as large (0.1 to 1%). The chain is built from TRBV11-3 and TRBJ2-1, with TRBD2 matching 9 bases. J lost 4 bases, V lost 3 bases, and 4 bases had no gene match. Germline V CDR1 and CDR2: SGHNT, YENEEA. The CDR3 sequence is 15 residues long. In DNA, the CDR3 is TGTGCCAGCAGCTTTAGCGGGGGAAATTACAATGAGCAGTTCTTC. Protein product: CASSFSGGNYNEQFF.

The chain recombines TRBV30 with TRBJ2-3; TRBD2 aligns across 11 bases. The CDR3 has 15 residues. The germline V gene has CDR1 GTSNPN and CDR2 SVGIG (reference sequence). The trim removed 4 bases at V and 3 bases at J, leaving 6 bases unmatched. Here the CDR3 reads CAWTRLAGLTDTQYF. CDR3 nucleotides: TGTGCCTGGACACGACTAGCGGGGTTGACAGATACGCAGTATTTT.

V usage is TRBV30 and J usage is TRBJ1-2, with 7 bases identical to TRBD1. The CDR3 runs 14 residues. Looked up from germline, CDR1 is GTSNPN and CDR2 is SVGIG (reference sequence). J gave up 4 bases and V 2 bases, and 7 bases lay outside the gene matches. Here the CDR3 DNA reads TGTGCCTGGAGTCGACAGGGAGGAGGCTATGGCTACACCTTC. It translates to CAWSRQGGGYGYTF.

For this clone: A junction boundary mismatches the germline segment, possibly from a read error. The V and J genes are TRBV25-1 and TRBJ1-2; D is possibly TRBD1 (5 bases). CDR1 MGHDK and CDR2 SYGVNS come from the germline V gene. This CDR3 is 13 amino acids long. This CDR3 is CASSQYDRDGYTF. Here the CDR3 DNA reads TGTGCCAGCAGTCAATACGACAGAGATGGCTACACCTTC.

The chain has TRBV30 and TRBJ1-6; TRBD1 is a possible D gene (5 bases). The CDR3 has 14 amino acids. Germline V gene sequence: CDR1 GTSNPN, CDR2 SVGIG (reference sequence). V lost 1 base and J 10 bases, leaving 14 bases between the germline ends. CDR3 DNA: TGTGCCTGGAGTGGGGGCGGGCTAGGGTCACCCCTCCACTTT. Translated, it gives CAWSGGGLGSPLHF.

By share, this clone counts as medium-sized. V usage is TRBV6-1 and J usage is TRBJ1-2; D not certain. V lost 1 base and J lost 6, with 15 bases in between. The CDR3 extends over 15 amino acids. Germline-derived CDR1 and CDR2 are MNHNS and SASEGT. CDR3 in amino acids: CASSEGVVKGNGYTF. For the CDR3, the DNA is TGTGCCAGCAGTGAAGGAGTAGTGAAAGGAAATGGCTACACCTTC.

The genes are TRBV15 and TRBJ1-2; D not resolved. V was trimmed by 6 bases and J by 3 bases, leaving 14 bases between them. Germline V CDR1 and CDR2: LNHNV, YYDKDF (reference sequence). The CDR3 spans 14 residues. CDR3 sequence (DNA): TGTGCCACCAGGTCCCCAAGGGCAGACTATGGCTACACCTTC. Amino acids: CATRSPRADYGYTF. Filled out from reference TRBV15 and TRBJ1-2, the complete variable domain reads DAMVIQNPRYQVTQFGKPVTLSCSQTLNHNVMYWYQQKSSQAPKLLFHYYDKDFNNEADTPDNFQSRRPNTSFCFLDIRSPGLGDTAMYLCATRSPRADYGYTFGSGTRLTVV.

By its share, this clone is large. The chain employs TRBV9 and TRBJ1-1; D not resolved. Per the germline V gene, CDR1 is SGDLS and CDR2 is YYNGEE. The CDR3 runs 13 residues. V lost 0 bases and J 5 bases, leaving 8 bases between the germline ends. CDR3 amino acids: CASSVGSQTEAFF. CDR3 coding DNA: TGTGCCAGCAGCGTAGGCAGCCAGACTGAAGCTTTCTTT.

The J gene is TRBJ1-2, the V gene TRBV9; maybe TRBD1 (5 bases). Between the trimmed V and J ends, which lost 4 bases and 8 bases, there was a span of 12 bases. There are 12 residues in the CDR3. Germline V lookup: CDR1 SGDLS, CDR2 YYNGEE. The CDR3 protein is CASSIRVEGYTF. For the CDR3, the DNA is TGTGCCAGCAGCATCAGGGTCGAGGGCTACACCTTC.

V gene TRBV5-1 combines with J gene TRBJ1-2, with D possibly being TRBD1 (6 bases). The CDR3 extends over 14 amino acids. Per germline, CDR1 SGHRS and CDR2 YFSETQ. The germline V and J ends were trimmed by 4 bases and 3 bases, with 13 bases remaining between them. Here the CDR3 reads CASSRGGADYGYTF. CDR3 in DNA: TGCGCCAGCAGCCGAGGGGGGGCGGACTATGGCTACACCTTC. Full variable domain (rest looked up from reference TRBV5-1 and TRBJ1-2): KAGVTQTPRYLIKTRGQQVTLSCSPISGHRSVSWYQQTPGQGLQFLFEYFSETQRNKGNFPGRFSGRQFSNSRSEMNVSTLELGDSALYLCASSRGGADYGYTFGSGTRLTVV.

This clone is large within its sample. The chain employs TRBV19 and TRBJ1-4, with D hard to call. Germline values: CDR1 LNHDA, CDR2 SQIVND (reference sequence). V was pared by 7 bases and J by 4 bases, with 16 bases between. The CDR3 consists of 15 residues. The CDR3 DNA reads TGTGCCAGTACTTATACCGGACCTATTAATGAAAAACTGTTTTTT. This sequence encodes CASTYTGPINEKLFF.

The V gene is TRBV6-8, the J gene TRBJ1-1; weak D call: TRBD1 (5 bases). Germline values: CDR1 MNHGY, CDR2 SAAAGT. The CDR3 length is 17 residues. V was shortened by 0 bases and J by 6 bases, with 20 bases between the two germline ends. The DNA of the CDR3 is TGTGCCAGCAGTTACTCGTTTTCGGGACTTCAAGGCCCTGAAGCTTTCTTT. It translates to CASSYSFSGLQGPEAFF.

The chain has TRBV14 and TRBJ2-5; no definite D call. Germline CDR1 SGHDN, CDR2 FVKESK. The V gene lost 0 bases and the J gene lost 4 bases, with 6 bases spanning the gap. The CDR3 is 13 amino acids. CDR3 nucleotides: TGTGCCAGCAGCCAAGATCTTAGAGAGACCCAGTACTTC. Translating it yields CASSQDLRETQYF. Supplemented by reference TRBV14 and TRBJ2-5, the full variable domain reads EAGVTQFPSHSVIEKGQTVTLRCDPISGHDNLYWYRRVMGKEIKFLLHFVKESKQDESGMPNNRFLAERTGGTYSTLKVQPAELEDSGVYFCASSQDLRETQYFGPGTRLLVL.

This clone was seen only a few times. The chain is built from TRBV6-7 and TRBJ2-4; D call uncertain. TRBV6-7 is classed as an ORF, of uncertain function. The V end lost 0 bases, the J end lost 1 base, and 4 bases lay between the germline ends. This CDR3 is built from 14 residues. The DNA of the CDR3 is TGTGCCAGCAGTTACTCTAGGGCCAAAAACATTCAGTACTTC. Residues: CASSYSRAKNIQYF.

The chain uses TRBV19 and TRBJ2-7, with TRBD1 identical over 7 bases. The germline V gene has CDR1 LNHDA and CDR2 SQIVND (reference sequence). Germline trimming cut 6 bases from V and 3 bases from J; bases unmatched to any gene: 2. The CDR3 length is 12 residues. DNA for the CDR3: TGTGCCAGTAGCACAGGGGTCTACGAGCAGTACTTC. Translated: CASSTGVYEQYF.

The chain links TRBV10-1 to TRBJ2-3; TRBD2 agrees at 9 bases. Per germline, CDR1 WNHNN and CDR2 SYGVQD (reference sequence). CDR3 length equals 16 residues. V shed 0 bases, J shed 6 bases, and the junction held 7 bases outside the gene matches. CDR3 nucleotides: TGCGCCAGCAGTGAGTCTGGCGGGGGGGCCGTGGATACGCAGTATTTT. Translated, it gives CASSESGGGAVDTQYF.

This clone was picked up a small number of times. This chain connects TRBV11-3 to TRBJ2-5, with 8 bases lining up with TRBD1. The V gene's germline CDR1 is SGHNT and CDR2 YENEEA. After removal of 5 bases from V and 3 bases from J, the junction contained 11 bases not matched to a gene. This CDR3 is 16 amino acids long. The CDR3 region is CASSLSSGQGEETQYF. The DNA of the CDR3 is TGTGCCAGCAGCCTAAGCTCCGGACAGGGTGAAGAGACCCAGTACTTC.

This clone rates as medium-sized (0.01 to 0.1%). An end of the junction differs from the germline gene, which may be a read error. The CDR3 loop is CASSSLASGRRETQYF. CDR3 nucleotide sequence: TGTGCTAGCAGCTCACTAGCAAGCGGAAGGCGGGAGACCCAGTACTTC. The chain links TRBV11-3 to TRBJ2-5; D is perhaps TRBD2 (6 bases). Germline-derived CDR1 and CDR2 are SGHNT and YENEEA. CDR3 length: 16 amino acids.

The chain links TRBV28 to TRBJ1-5; D is uncertain. Trimming took off 10 bases at V and 7 bases at J, with 14 bases between the two ends. This CDR3 has 12 amino acids. Germline V gene data show CDR1 as MDHEN and CDR2 as SYDVKM. For the CDR3, the DNA is TGTGCCACGGGAGGGATTGGGCAGCCCCAGCATTTT. It translates to CATGGIGQPQHF.

This clone was seen a handful of times. The chain has TRBV28 and TRBJ1-1, with unresolved D. The V gene's germline CDR1 is MDHEN and CDR2 SYDVKM. Trimming left V 6 bases short and J 3 bases short, with 14 bases between. This CDR3 comprises 14 residues. The CDR3 here is CASRGWRSDTEAFF. As DNA, the CDR3 is TGTGCCAGCAGGGGTTGGAGGTCGGACACTGAAGCTTTCTTT. The full variable domain, in which reference TRBV28 and TRBJ1-1 provide the parts outside the CDR3, is DVKVTQSSRYLVKRTGEKVFLECVQDMDHENMFWYRQDPGLGLRLIYFSYDVKMKEKGDIPEGYSVSREKKERFSLILESASTNQTSMYLCASRGWRSDTEAFFGQGTRLTVV.

This clone was recorded once. The J gene is TRBJ1-4, the V gene TRBV7-2; a weak D match, TRBD1 (5 bases). The ends were cut back, 3 bases at V and 8 bases at J, with 10 bases in the middle. Looked up from germline, CDR1 is SGHTA and CDR2 is FQGNSA. There are 13 residues in the CDR3. The CDR3 spells CASSFRGPEKLFF. DNA for the CDR3: TGTGCCAGCAGCTTCCGGGGCCCAGAAAAACTGTTTTTT.